This T cell receptor beta chain was recovered during a study of cytomegalovirus exposure and HLA in healthy donors. The study, taken as a whole, reports: The majority of TCR sequences were rare, yet some public TCRs appeared in many donors.

Per germline, CDR1 LGHNA and CDR2 YNFKEQ. Unmatched junction bases numbered 7, after V lost 6 bases and J lost 3 bases. This CDR3 has 14 amino acids. The PCR had 60 Vbeta and 13 Jbeta primers. Per the authors' pipeline: Later, an analysis found roughly 80 million unique TCR beta chains, and 10 million to 11 million of these were shared. Data came from immunoSEQ multiplex PCR; TCRdb stores just in-frame clones and leaves some out. V and J calls plus clone size are reproduced from that table; the DNA served to infer D and trimming. Of about 21,000 clones listed, roughly 80% are singletons. As to this clone: Its antigen remains unidentified.

Sequencing input: PBMCs. The chain combines TRBV4-2 with TRBJ1-2; 7 positions match TRBD1. This clonotype was sampled from a man between 60 and 70 years old in good health and CMV-seronegative. CDR3 bases: TGTGCCAGCAGACCGACAGGGAACTACTATGGCTACACCTTC. It yields the protein CASRPTGNYYGYTF.